This T cell receptor (beta chain) was retrieved from a study of T cell responses to AZD1222 COVID-19 vaccine. Study-wide context: Pooling covered second doses at about 4 or about 12 weeks.

Overall study findings and caveats: Without day 14 samples, only post-peak T cell repertoires were studied. Clonal diversity may have been underestimated in mostly white British donors.

A remark on this clone: Its antigen is currently unknown.

This table comes from immunoSEQ multiplex PCR, and its TCRdb copy is limited to in-frame clones, with some not included. The data hold 90,000 to 120,000 clones, with more than 70% observed a single time. The V and J ends lost 7 bases and 0 bases respectively, with 15 bases between them. This CDR3 comprises 15 residues. Looked up from germline, CDR1 is WNHNN and CDR2 is SYGVQD (reference sequence). The source is an adult in good health. The sample in question was peripheral blood, obtained on day 0 of AZD1222 vaccination. The J gene is TRBJ1-1, the V gene TRBV10-1; D is possibly TRBD1 (5 bases). The CDR3 DNA sequence: TGCGCCAGCACTAAGGGCAGGGCCATGAACACTGAAGCTTTCTTT. Its translation: CASTKGRAMNTEAFF.